The present T cell receptor (beta chain) was sequenced within a study of cytomegalovirus exposure and HLA in healthy donors. Notes on the study in general: The classifier reportedly diagnosed cytomegalovirus status with high sensitivity and specificity. Confirmation in vitro established that a few CMV-associated chains were specific for CMV antigens.

Vbeta (60) and Jbeta (13) primers were used in the PCR. The repertoire was sequenced with immunoSEQ multiplex PCR; TCRdb's copy has only in-frame clones and lacks some. The data show approximately 110,000 clones, roughly 15% seen once. V lost 4 bases, J lost 5 bases, and 2 bases stayed unmatched. The germline gives CDR1 SGHDT, CDR2 YYEEEE. The CDR3 runs to 14 residues. This clone was picked up a small number of times. Its target is not known. The sequence was obtained from a female donor in good health and CMV-seronegative. Source material: PBMCs. The genes are TRBV5-6 and TRBJ1-4; 10 bases line up with TRBD1. The CDR3 spells CASSRGQGNEKLFF. CDR3 nucleotides: TGTGCCAGCAGCCGGGGACAGGGGAATGAAAAACTGTTTTTT.